This T cell receptor (beta chain) derives from a study of PD-1 blockade in classical Hodgkin lymphoma. TCRdb's copy holds only in-frame clones and misses some; the assay was immunoSEQ multiplex PCR. The sample holds roughly 68,000 clones, roughly 93% seen once. Indicated time point: newly diagnosed, previously untreated cHL patient sample. This receptor was identified in a human donor with classical Hodgkin lymphoma. Sequencing was done on a sample of peripheral blood mononuclear cells (PBMCs).

CDR3 loop: CASSVGQNTGELFF. The CDR3 DNA reads TGTGCCAGCAGCGTAGGTCAGAACACCGGGGAGCTGTTTTTT. This rearrangement joins TRBV9 to TRBJ2-2; D not resolved. V was shortened by 0 bases and J by 1 base, with 4 bases between the two germline ends. The germline V gene has CDR1 SGDLS and CDR2 YYNGEE. The CDR3 totals 14 residues.